The clone carrying this TCR beta chain showed up just a few times. Its antigen is not known. Measured with immunoSEQ multiplex PCR; TCRdb has only the in-frame clones, and not every one. The sample includes 20,000 to 25,000 clones, approximately 82% of them seen just once. The sample is drawn from a study of OX40 agonist ivuxolimab in advanced cancers. Study summary: The drug used for patients, ivuxolimab, was an agonistic anti-OX40 (CD134) antibody.

Findings of the study overall: Averaging showed that CD8+ T cells had more expanded clones than CD4+ did.

Patients with a history of autoimmune disease or on systemic immunosuppression were excluded. Sequences were derived from CD4+ or CD8+ T cells sorted from blood, sampled in a trial of the OX40 agonist ivuxolimab. The source of this sequence is an adult with an advanced solid tumor such as melanoma, head and neck, liver or kidney cancer.

CDR3 region: CASNPGQGRSQPQHF. The CDR3 DNA reads as TGTGCCAGCAATCCGGGACAGGGTAGGAGTCAGCCCCAGCATTTT. The genes are TRBV21-1 and TRBJ1-5; the DNA was not used to check the table's D call, TRBD1. TRBV21-1 represents a pseudogene. The CDR3 extends over 15 amino acids.